A single sample is the source of the 30 T cell receptor beta chains below, sequenced in a study of beta chain features in type 1 diabetes. The study reverse transcribed the entire isolated RNA, so it sequenced expressed TCRB transcripts. TCRdb's table, derived via immunoSEQ multiplex PCR, lists solely in-frame clones and lacks some. The sample carries 850,000 to 900,000 clones, roughly 15% recorded once. Specimen: naive CD4+ T cells from blood. These receptors all come from a woman aged 18-29 years in good health.

The chain couples TRBV27 to TRBJ2-4; TRBD2 might be the D (5 bases). The CDR3 runs to 15 residues. The V gene lost 3 bases and the J gene lost 0 bases, with 9 bases spanning the gap. Looked up from germline, CDR1 is MNHEY and CDR2 is SMNVEV (reference sequence). The CDR3 sequence: CASSFLAEAKNIQYF. CDR3 bases: TGTGCCAGCAGTTTCCTAGCAGAAGCCAAAAACATTCAGTACTTC.

Only one count was recorded for this clone. The chain links TRBV10-3 to TRBJ2-7; possibly TRBD2 for D (6 bases). Trimming took 4 bases from V and 9 from J, leaving 16 bases between them. Germline V CDR1 and CDR2: ENHRY, SYGVKD. This CDR3 has 13 amino acids. The CDR3 protein is CAISGGGPQGQYF. As DNA, the CDR3 is TGTGCCATCAGTGGGGGAGGACCCCAGGGGCAGTACTTC.

This clone turned up a few times. This rearrangement joins TRBV5-6 to TRBJ2-3; 8 bases align to TRBD2. CDR1 SGHDT and CDR2 YYEEEE come from the germline V gene. The length of the CDR3 is 16 residues. Trimming took 2 bases from V and 0 from J; bases not matched to a gene: 5. CDR3 residues: CASSLYSGTSTDTQYF. The CDR3 DNA follows: TGTGCCAGCAGCTTATATAGCGGGACTAGCACAGATACGCAGTATTTT.

The sample holds a few counts of this clone. Other DNA sequences from this sample encode an identical CDR3 as well. The V gene is TRBV18, the J gene TRBJ2-2; weak D call: TRBD1 (5 bases). The germline CDR1 and CDR2 sequences are KGHSH and LQKENI. CDR3 length equals 13 residues. V lost 3 bases, J lost 6 bases, and 8 bases lay in between. CDR3 loop: CASSPLGAGELFF. The DNA of the CDR3 is TGTGCCAGCTCACCGTTAGGGGCCGGGGAGCTGTTTTTT.

The V and J genes are TRBV9 and TRBJ2-5; TRBD2 matches 7 bases. Germline V gene lookup returns CDR1 SGDLS and CDR2 YYNGEE. V dropped 0 bases and J dropped 5; count of bases not matched to a gene: 7. The CDR3 runs 15 residues. CDR3 amino acids: CASSVGSGTTETQYF. The DNA for the CDR3 is TGTGCCAGCAGCGTAGGAAGCGGGACTACGGAGACCCAGTACTTC.

The chain uses TRBV27 and TRBJ1-1; no firm D call. The CDR3 runs 14 residues. Trimming pared 6 bases from V and 4 bases from J, leaving 15 bases between. Germline CDR1 is MNHEY and CDR2 is SMNVEV (reference sequence). This CDR3 reads CASSQEERVTEAFF. For the CDR3, the DNA is TGTGCCAGCAGCCAGGAGGAACGTGTCACTGAAGCTTTCTTT.

The chain uses TRBV29-1 and TRBJ2-7; D is possibly TRBD1 or TRBD2 (5 bases each). The CDR3 sequence is 12 residues long. V was cut by 6 bases and J by 2 bases, with 11 bases left in between. CDR1 is SQVTM, CDR2 ANQGSEA, per germline. The CDR3 sequence is CSVGGGAYEQYF. Written as DNA, the CDR3 is TGCAGCGTGGGTGGGGGAGCCTACGAGCAGTACTTC.

This clone was counted only a few times. The chain combines TRBV4-2 with TRBJ2-6; D is ambiguous. The CDR3 totals 15 residues. The ends were cut back, 1 base at V and 4 bases at J, with 8 bases in the middle. Germline V gene lookup returns CDR1 LGHNA and CDR2 YNFKEQ. The DNA of the CDR3 is TGTGCCAGCAGCCAAGTTCGGACGGGGGCCAACGTCCTGACTTTC. Translated, it gives CASSQVRTGANVLTF.

The chain couples TRBV18 to TRBJ2-5; D remains unclear. The CDR3 loop spans 15 amino acids. Trimming shortened V by 4 bases and J by 1 base, and 13 bases separated the two germline ends. Germline lookup yields CDR1 KGHSH and CDR2 LQKENI. The CDR3 nucleotides read TGTGCCAGCTCACTTCACCACGGCGGCCAAGAGACCCAGTACTTC. This codes for CASSLHHGGQETQYF.

The genes are TRBV4-2 and TRBJ1-1, with 8 bases aligning to TRBD1. CDR3 length: 17 amino acids. CDR1 is LGHNA, CDR2 YNFKEQ, per germline. The J segment lost 3 bases and the V segment lost 6 bases, leaving 15 bases of the junction unmatched. CDR3 sequence (DNA): TGTGCCAGCAGTCCAGGGGACAGGTGGAACCCGGACACTGAAGCTTTCTTT. Translation gives CASSPGDRWNPDTEAFF.

This chain uses TRBV6-6 with TRBJ2-2; D gene ambiguous. The CDR3 sequence is 14 residues long. In germline, CDR1 is MNHNY, CDR2 SVGAGI (reference sequence). Trimming removed 0 bases from V and 2 bases from J, with 4 bases in between. CDR3 sequence (DNA): TGTGCCAGCAGTTACTCTTTAAACACCGGGGAGCTGTTTTTT. This translates into CASSYSLNTGELFF.

The chain links TRBV28 to TRBJ2-7; 9 nucleotides match TRBD2. The CDR3 has 15 residues. V was clipped by 5 bases and J by 7 bases; unmatched bases: 12. CDR1 MDHEN and CDR2 SYDVKM come from the germline V gene. As DNA, the CDR3 is TGTGCCAGCAGTACCTGGACTAGCGCATCGTGGGAGCAGTACTTC. Translation gives CASSTWTSASWEQYF.

J is TRBJ2-6 and V is TRBV2; TRBD1 matches at 10 bases. Losses at the gene ends were 8 bases for V and 0 bases for J; bases not matched to a gene: 4. Germline lookup yields CDR1 SNHLY and CDR2 FYNNEI. The CDR3 consists of 16 residues. The CDR3 spells CASSGTGASGANVLTF. In DNA form, the CDR3 reads TGTGCCAGCTCCGGGACAGGGGCCTCTGGGGCCAACGTCCTGACTTTC. Looking up the rest from reference TRBV2 and TRBJ2-6 gives the full variable domain: EPEVTQTPSHQVTQMGQEVILRCVPISNHLYFYWYRQILGQKVEFLVSFYNNEISEKSEIFDDQFSVERPDGSNFTLKIRSTKLEDSAMYFCASSGTGASGANVLTFGAGSRLTVL.

J is TRBJ2-7 and V is TRBV29-1; 7 bases are shared with TRBD2. The CDR3 runs 14 residues. The germline V gene encodes CDR1 SQVTM and CDR2 ANQGSEA. V gave up 4 bases and J gave up 1 base; unmatched junction bases: 7. The DNA of the CDR3 is TGCAGCGTTGCCCACGGGACTAATTCCTACGAGCAGTACTTC. Its translation is CSVAHGTNSYEQYF.

The gene calls are TRBV19 and TRBJ2-5, with 12 bases aligning to TRBD2. The CDR3 loop spans 15 amino acids. The junction had 7 bases not matched to a gene; V was cut back by 6 bases and J by 5 bases. From germline, CDR1 is LNHDA and CDR2 SQIVND (reference sequence). CDR3 bases: TGTGCCAGTAGCACAGGACTAGCGGGATTGGAGACCCAGTACTTC. It codes for CASSTGLAGLETQYF.

V usage is TRBV5-1 and J usage is TRBJ2-5; TRBD1 aligns across 11 bases. The length of the CDR3 is 19 residues. J gave up 2 bases and V 1 base, and 13 bases lay outside the gene matches. Germline assignment: CDR1 SGHRS and CDR2 YFSETQ. CDR3: CASSLITGTGGTIQETQYF. In DNA form, the CDR3 reads TGCGCCAGCAGCTTGATTACCGGGACAGGGGGTACCATACAAGAGACCCAGTACTTC.

This clone came up a few times. This chain connects TRBV9 to TRBJ1-4, with unresolved D. CDR3 length equals 14 residues. V gave up 4 bases and J gave up 0 bases, with 7 bases separating them. Germline V gives CDR1 SGDLS, CDR2 YYNGEE. The CDR3: CASSHSATNEKLFF. As DNA, the CDR3 is TGTGCCAGCAGCCACAGTGCAACTAATGAAAAACTGTTTTTT.

The gene calls are TRBV18 and TRBJ1-5; D gene uncertain. The V end lost 3 bases, the J end lost 4 bases, and 10 bases lay between the germline ends. CDR3 length: 14 amino acids. Germline assignment: CDR1 KGHSH and CDR2 LQKENI. Here the CDR3 reads CASSPTTGNQPQHF. The CDR3 coding sequence is TGTGCCAGCTCACCCACGACCGGGAATCAGCCCCAGCATTTT.

Here the CDR3 DNA reads TGTGCCAGCAGTTTTTATCTCAGGGGGAGCTCCTACGAGCAGTACTTC. This encodes CASSFYLRGSSYEQYF. The chain combines TRBV2 with TRBJ2-7; 7 bases fit TRBD1. Germline trimming cut 5 bases from V and 0 bases from J; bases unmatched to any gene: 10. Germline CDR1 SNHLY, CDR2 FYNNEI. The CDR3 spans 16 residues. Full variable domain (missing parts from reference TRBV2 and TRBJ2-7): EPEVTQTPSHQVTQMGQEVILRCVPISNHLYFYWYRQILGQKVEFLVSFYNNEISEKSEIFDDQFSVERPDGSNFTLKIRSTKLEDSAMYFCASSFYLRGSSYEQYFGPGTRLTVT.

The gene calls are TRBV25-1 and TRBJ1-4; D uncertain. The CDR3 contains 14 residues. Per the germline V gene, CDR1 is MGHDK and CDR2 is SYGVNS. V lost 1 base and J 7 bases, leaving 10 bases between the germline ends. CDR3 in DNA: TGTGCCAGCAGTGAATTCGAGGAACGTGAAAAACTGTTTTTT. Translation gives CASSEFEEREKLFF. Supplemented by reference TRBV25-1 and TRBJ1-4, the full variable domain reads EADIYQTPRYLVIGTGKKITLECSQTMGHDKMYWYQQDPGMELHLIHYSYGVNSTEKGDLSSESTVSRIRTEHFPLTLESARPSHTSQYLCASSEFEEREKLFFGSGTQLSVL.

This clone turned up a few times. V is TRBV5-1 and J is TRBJ2-3; 8 bases are a match to TRBD1. The germline V gene has CDR1 SGHRS and CDR2 YFSETQ. The CDR3 has 19 residues. The trim removed 4 bases at V and 2 bases at J, leaving 18 bases unmatched. CDR3 protein: CASSRGTGAQARSTDTQYF. In DNA form, the CDR3 reads TGCGCCAGCAGCCGAGGGACAGGCGCCCAAGCCCGGTCCACAGATACGCAGTATTTT.

This chain joins TRBV28 and TRBJ2-2; 9 bases align to TRBD1. V was pared by 5 bases and J by 3 bases, with 7 bases of the junction left unmatched. Germline V CDR1 and CDR2: MDHEN, SYDVKM. CDR3 length equals 16 residues. The CDR3 DNA reads TGTGCCAGCAGTCTGCCGGGACAGGGTTACACCGGGGAGCTGTTTTTT. The encoded protein is CASSLPGQGYTGELFF.

The rearrangement joins TRBV7-2 to TRBJ2-3; D uncertain. The ends were cut back, 1 base at V and 8 bases at J, with 10 bases in the middle. CDR1 and CDR2 from the germline V gene are SGHTA and FQGNSA. The CDR3 is 13 residues long. The CDR3 loop is CASSLELTSTQYF. CDR3 DNA: TGTGCCAGCAGCTTAGAACTGACAAGTACGCAGTATTTT.

J is TRBJ1-4 and V is TRBV7-8; D may be TRBD1 (6 bases). The CDR3 spans 15 residues. Germline CDR1 is SGHVS and CDR2 is FQNEAQ. The V and J ends lost 3 bases and 6 bases respectively, with 14 bases between them. CDR3 DNA: TGTGCCAGCAGCTTTTCCCCGGGGGCGTATGAAAAACTGTTTTTT. Encoded protein: CASSFSPGAYEKLFF.

The sample holds a few counts of this clone. The CDR3 reads CASSVQATGNSYEQYF. CDR3 in DNA: TGTGCCAGCAGTGTCCAAGCGACAGGGAACTCCTACGAGCAGTACTTC. The chain is built from TRBV6-1 and TRBJ2-7; 7 nucleotides agree with TRBD1. Germline V gene sequence: CDR1 MNHNS, CDR2 SASEGT. The CDR3 covers 16 residues. V was pared by 4 bases and J by 0 bases, with 9 bases of the junction left unmatched.

This clone has more than one count but fewer than ten. The rearrangement links TRBV19 to TRBJ2-5; D might be TRBD1 or TRBD2, each matching 5 bases. The CDR3 loop spans 12 amino acids. The V gene's germline CDR1 is LNHDA and CDR2 SQIVND (reference sequence). Trimming cost V 3 bases and J 5 bases, with 7 bases left between them. CDR3 loop: CASSIWGETQYF. DNA of the CDR3: TGTGCCAGTAGTATTTGGGGGGAGACCCAGTACTTC.

This clone was counted a few times. The rearrangement links TRBV10-3 to TRBJ2-1, with TRBD1 matching 9 bases. CDR1 and CDR2 from the germline V gene are ENHRY and SYGVKD. Trimming took 2 bases from V and 5 from J; bases not matched to a gene: 7. The CDR3 consists of 16 residues. CDR3 in amino acids: CAISENLDRGNNEQFF. Written as DNA, the CDR3 is TGTGCCATCAGTGAGAACCTGGACAGGGGAAACAATGAGCAGTTCTTC.

This clone was found a few times. V usage is TRBV5-1 and J usage is TRBJ2-7; the match to TRBD2 covers 7 bases. Trimming at V came to 2 bases and at J to 1 base, leaving 3 bases not matched to a gene. The CDR3 contains 14 residues. The germline V gene has CDR1 SGHRS and CDR2 YFSETQ. Here the CDR3 DNA reads TGCGCCAGCAGCTTTAGCGGGTATTCCTACGAGCAGTACTTC. Its protein is CASSFSGYSYEQYF.

This clone was recorded a few times. The chain carries TRBV5-1 and TRBJ2-1; D is unresolved. This CDR3 is 14 amino acids long. Germline-derived CDR1 and CDR2 are SGHRS and YFSETQ. The V gene lost 8 bases and the J gene lost 0 bases, with 12 bases spanning the gap. CDR3: CASTTGSSYNEQFF. In nucleotides, the CDR3 is TGCGCCAGTACTACGGGCAGCTCCTACAATGAGCAGTTCTTC.

About this clone itself: The same CDR3 arises from other DNA sequences in this sample as well. The rearrangement uses TRBV11-2 and TRBJ2-1; D call uncertain. Trimming took off 3 bases at V and 8 bases at J, with 5 bases between the two ends. This CDR3 comprises 11 residues. CDR1 and CDR2 from the germline V gene are SGHAT and FQNNGV. The CDR3: CASSLAYEQFF. The CDR3 DNA reads as TGTGCCAGCAGCTTGGCATATGAGCAGTTCTTC.